A selection of T cell receptor beta chains follows, all from one sample in a study of control samples from healthy donors and cancer patients. TCRdb's table, derived via immunoSEQ multiplex PCR, lists solely in-frame clones and lacks some. The sample yields around 150,000 clones, over 85% seen once. The sample was blood. The receptors derive from a woman aged 40 to 50 in good health. Both conserved end residues are part of each CDR3. A D gene is named only where the DNA matches it firmly. Expanded clones get a size class; other rows say once, few or many, or leave the size out.

D,size,J,V,DNA,CDR3
TRBD2,NA,TRBJ2-7,TRBV2,TGTGCCAGCAGTGTTGGCGGGAGAGGTTACGAGCAGTACTTC,CASSVGGRGYEQYF
NA,NA,TRBJ2-7,TRBV5-5,TGTGCCAGCAGCTTGGATTTCGCTAGTGTGGGCGAGCAGTACTTC,CASSLDFASVGEQYF
NA,NA,TRBJ1-3,TRBV7-2,TGTGCCAGCAGCTTAGACAGACTCTCTGGAAACACCATATATTTT,CASSLDRLSGNTIYF
NA,few,TRBJ1-1,TRBV13,TGTGCCAGCAGCCCCCTCCTGACCTCCGTTGAAGCTTTCTTT,CASSPLLTSVEAFF
TRBD2,NA,TRBJ2-1,TRBV7-7,TGTGCTAGCAGCTCTGGACTAGCGGGAGGGGACAATGAGCAGTTCTTC,CASSSGLAGGDNEQFF
TRBD2,once,TRBJ2-5,TRBV27,TGTGCCAGCAGTCAAACCATGCTAGCGGGGGGGCGTGAGACCCAGTACTTC,CASSQTMLAGGRETQYF
TRBD1,NA,TRBJ1-1,TRBV2,TGTGCCAGCACCTCCGGGACAGCAAACACTGAAGCTTTCTTT,CASTSGTANTEAFF
TRBD1,NA,TRBJ1-1,TRBV5-5,TGTGCCAGCAGCCCAGGGGGCGGGAGGTACACTGAAGCTTTCTTT,CASSPGGGRYTEAFF
NA,NA,TRBJ1-1,TRBV30,TGTGCCTGGAGTGTCGGACACCAGAACACTGAAGCTTTCTTT,CAWSVGHQNTEAFF
NA,NA,TRBJ2-7,TRBV5-1,TGCGCCAGCAGGTTCGACCACGGGAGCTCGTACGAGCAGTACTTC,CASRFDHGSSYEQYF
NA,NA,TRBJ1-2,TRBV7-2,TGTGCCAGCAGCATCGAGGAAAGAGGTGGCTACACCTTC,CASSIEERGGYTF
TRBD1,NA,TRBJ1-2,TRBV29-1,TGCAGCGGCCGAGACAGGGGCTATGGCTACACCTTC,CSGRDRGYGYTF
TRBD1,NA,TRBJ2-2,TRBV18,TGTGCCAGCTCACCGATCGGGGACAGGGGAAACACCGGGGAGCTGTTTTTT,CASSPIGDRGNTGELFF
NA,NA,TRBJ1-3,TRBV9,TGTGCCAGCAGCGTAGGATTGGTAACCGGGGCTGGAAACACCATATATTTT,CASSVGLVTGAGNTIYF
NA,NA,TRBJ2-2,TRBV19,TGTGCCAGTAGTATTTTCCTCAACACCGGGGAGCTGTTTTTT,CASSIFLNTGELFF
NA,NA,TRBJ2-3,TRBV3-1/TRBV3-2,TGTGCCAGCAGCAAAGGCCGGACAAGCACAGATACGCAGTATTTT,CASSKGRTSTDTQYF
TRBD1,few,TRBJ1-5,TRBV19,TGTGCCAGTAACCCGTCTCCAGGGGGTAATCAGCCCCAGCATTTT,CASNPSPGGNQPQHF
NA,NA,TRBJ1-4,TRBV5-6,TGTGCCAGCAGCTACGCAAAGAGGGGGAATGAAAAACTGTTTTTT,CASSYAKRGNEKLFF
NA,NA,TRBJ1-2,TRBV4-2,TGTGCCAGCAGCCATAGGGTGGGGTACGGATTTTTGGGTGGCTACACCTTC,CASSHRVGYGFLGGYTF
NA,NA,TRBJ2-2,TRBV3-1/TRBV3-2,TGTGCCAGCAGCCAAGTCCGGGTCCCCAGCACCGGGGAGCTGTTTTTT,CASSQVRVPSTGELFF
NA,NA,TRBJ1-5,TRBV3-1/TRBV3-2,TGTGCCAGCAGCCGGGGGGGGGTAAATCAGCCCCAGCATTTT,CASSRGGVNQPQHF
NA,once,TRBJ1-6,TRBV27,TGTGCCAGCAAGGCGGGACTGAGCTATAATTCACCCCTCCACTTT,CASKAGLSYNSPLHF
NA,once,TRBJ1-6,TRBV27,TGTGCCAGCAGTTTAAGTCGAAATTCACCCCTCCACTTT,CASSLSRNSPLHF
NA,NA,TRBJ1-1,TRBV6-6,TGTGCCAGCAGTTACTCACAGGGTATGGGCACTGAAGCTTTCTTT,CASSYSQGMGTEAFF
NA,NA,TRBJ1-2,TRBV27,TGTGCCAGCAGGGTGGACGGCCGTCCCTATGGCTACACCTTC,CASRVDGRPYGYTF
NA,NA,TRBJ2-2,TRBV7-2,TGTGCCAGCAGCTTGGGACTCTTGAACACCGGGGAGCTGTTTTTT,CASSLGLLNTGELFF
NA,NA,TRBJ1-2,TRBV9,TGTGCCAGCAGCGTAGATCAGGGTATCTATGGCTACACCTTC,CASSVDQGIYGYTF
NA,once,TRBJ2-7,TRBV3-1/TRBV3-2,TGTGCCAGCAGCCCGTTCTCGGGGACTCCTGGGGAGCAGTACTTC,CASSPFSGTPGEQYF
NA,NA,TRBJ1-5,TRBV7-8,TGTGCCAGCAGCTTAGGCGTGGGCCCAAATCAGCCCCAGCATTTT,CASSLGVGPNQPQHF
NA,once,TRBJ1-4,TRBV5-1,TGCGCCAGCAGCTTGAACGCGGATAATGAAAAACTGTTTTTT,CASSLNADNEKLFF
NA,once,TRBJ2-7,TRBV3-1/TRBV3-2,TGTGCCAGCAGCCTTCCGGGACATGGACTCTACGAGCAGTACTTC,CASSLPGHGLYEQYF
NA,NA,TRBJ1-1,TRBV6-2/TRBV6-3,TGTGCCAGCAGTTACTGGAGGCAGCGTCTGAACACTGAAGCTTTCTTT,CASSYWRQRLNTEAFF
TRBD1,NA,TRBJ1-2,TRBV4-3,TGCGCCAGCAGCCAATCATCCGGGACAGGGTTTGGCTACACCTTC,CASSQSSGTGFGYTF
NA,NA,TRBJ2-7,TRBV19,TGTGCCAGTAGTATCACCTACGAGCAGTACTTC,CASSITYEQYF
TRBD1,NA,TRBJ1-2,TRBV7-2,TGTGCCAGCAGTTCTACAGGGGTCCAAGCCCCCTATGGCTACACCTTC,CASSSTGVQAPYGYTF
NA,NA,TRBJ1-4,TRBV19,TGTGCCAGTAGTATGTGGGAGGAGAAAAAACTGTTTTTT,CASSMWEEKKLFF
NA,NA,TRBJ1-2,TRBV30,TGTGCCTGGAGTGGGGCAGGGCACTATGGCTACACCTTC,CAWSGAGHYGYTF
NA,NA,TRBJ2-7,TRBV7-9,TGTGCCAGCAGAGGTACCTACGAGCAGTACTTC,CASRGTYEQYF
NA,NA,TRBJ2-6,TRBV7-3,TGTGCCAGCAGGACCCGACAGATCTCTGGGGCCAACGTCCTGACTTTC,CASRTRQISGANVLTF
NA,NA,TRBJ2-2,TRBV9,TGTGCCAGCAGCGCGGGAGCCAGGACCACCTTGGCCGGGGAGCTGTTTTTT,CASSAGARTTLAGELFF
NA,NA,TRBJ2-3,TRBV6-2/TRBV6-3,TGTGCCAGCAGTTACTCTCGCGGGGAGTTGCCAGATACGCAGTATTTT,CASSYSRGELPDTQYF
NA,NA,TRBJ1-3,TRBV9,TGTGCCAGCAGCGTCCGGGGGAGCTCTGGAAACACCATATATTTT,CASSVRGSSGNTIYF
TRBD1,NA,TRBJ1-2,TRBV24-1,TGTGCCACCAGTGATTGGGACAGGGACTATGGCTACACCTTC,CATSDWDRDYGYTF
NA,once,TRBJ1-3,TRBV6-5,TGTGCCAGCAGGTTTGCTGCGGACACCATATATTTT,CASRFAADTIYF
TRBD1,NA,TRBJ1-4,TRBV6-2/TRBV6-3,TGTGCCAGCAGCTCCAGGGGGTATGAAAAACTGTTTTTT,CASSSRGYEKLFF